The 7 T cell receptor beta chains reported below all come from one sample, sequenced in a study of blood T cell repertoires in COVID-19. Measured with immunoSEQ multiplex PCR; TCRdb has only the in-frame clones, and not every one. This sample has under 200,000 clones, with around nine tenths found just once. Specimen: peripheral blood. Receptors originate from a man aged 45 to 65 with acute or convalescent COVID-19.

This clone was observed a handful of times. The rearrangement uses TRBV6-6 and TRBJ1-1; D perhaps matches TRBD1 (6 bases). The CDR3 consists of 14 residues. Trimming pared 7 bases from V and 3 bases from J, leaving 15 bases between. Looked up from germline, CDR1 is MNHNY and CDR2 is SVGAGI (reference sequence). CDR3 bases: TGTGCCAGCAAAAAGGGGGATTCGGACACTGAAGCTTTCTTT. It codes for CASKKGDSDTEAFF.

The chain uses TRBV28 and TRBJ2-5; TRBD1 aligns across 9 bases. After removal of 8 bases from V and 5 bases from J, the junction contained 12 bases not matched to a gene. This CDR3 is built from 15 residues. Germline values: CDR1 MDHEN, CDR2 SYDVKM. The CDR3 reads CASALRGQGDETQYF. CDR3 DNA: TGTGCCAGCGCCCTTAGGGGACAGGGTGACGAGACCCAGTACTTC.

This chain uses TRBV5-6 with TRBJ2-2; 9 bases match TRBD1. In germline, CDR1 is SGHDT, CDR2 YYEEEE. CDR3 length: 12 amino acids. Trimming cost V 2 bases and J 14 bases; bases outside gene matches: 4. CDR3 coding DNA: TGTGCCAGCAGCTTTGGGACAGGGAAACTGTTTTTT. Translation gives CASSFGTGKLFF.

The chain uses TRBV6-2 or TRBV6-3 and TRBJ2-7, with D perhaps TRBD1 (5 bases). Germline V gives CDR1 MNHEY, CDR2 SVGEGT. V was trimmed by 3 bases and J by 2 bases, leaving 14 bases between them. The CDR3 loop spans 15 amino acids. The CDR3 DNA is TGTGCCAGCAGTTATACTGACAGCTCCACCTACGAGCAGTACGTC. The encoded protein is CASSYTDSSTYEQYV.

The chain carries TRBV7-2 and TRBJ2-2; D might be TRBD2 (6 bases). This CDR3 comprises 15 residues. The germline V gene has CDR1 SGHTA and CDR2 FQGNSA. Deletions cut 2 bases from V and 7 bases from J, with 14 bases between. DNA for the CDR3: TGTGCCAGCAGCTTATACGGAGGGGCCGGCGGGGAGCTGTTTTTT. Translating gives CASSLYGGAGGELFF.

This clone was seen once. The chain employs TRBV7-9 and TRBJ2-1, with 7 bases lining up with TRBD2. V lost 5 bases and J lost 6; bases outside the gene matches: 13. In germline, CDR1 is SEHNR, CDR2 FQNEAQ (reference sequence). The CDR3 extends over 16 amino acids. The CDR3 spells CASSPTVMGGGNEQFF. CDR3 nucleotide sequence: TGTGCCAGCAGCCCGACCGTAATGGGGGGGGGCAATGAGCAGTTCTTC.

CDR3 DNA: TGTGCCAGCAGTGGGACAGGGGACAGCACAGATACGCAGTATTTT. Translated: CASSGTGDSTDTQYF. This rearrangement joins TRBV9 to TRBJ2-3, with TRBD1 matching over 10 bases. CDR1 SGDLS and CDR2 YYNGEE come from the germline V gene. CDR3 length: 15 amino acids. With V trimmed by 5 bases and J by 0 bases, 3 bases remained unmatched.